A selection of T cell receptor beta chains follows, all from one sample in a study of beta chain features in type 1 diabetes. Sequenced by immunoSEQ multiplex PCR; TCRdb stores in-frame clones only, minus some. In the table there are about 360,000 clones, roughly 13% of which are singletons. Sequencing was carried out using naive CD4+ T cells from blood. The receptors stem from a young man in good health. CDR3s include the opening cysteine and the closing phenylalanine or tryptophan. D genes are given only for firm matches. Part of the rows lack a size; the others show once, few, many or a class for expanded clones.

>few|NA|12|TRBV7-2|TRBJ2-7
CASSFVGYEQYF
TGTGCCAGCAGCTTCGTCGGCTACGAGCAGTACTTC
>NA|TRBD1|19|TRBV7-9|TRBJ1-5
CASSSPGQMPPRSNQPQHF
TGTGCCAGCAGCAGCCCGGGACAGATGCCCCCGAGGAGCAATCAGCCCCAGCATTTT
>few|TRBD1|18|TRBV7-2|TRBJ2-1
CASSRNEIPGQGGNEQFF
TGTGCCAGCAGCCGCAATGAGATTCCGGGACAGGGAGGAAATGAGCAGTTCTTC
>few|NA|14|TRBV9|TRBJ2-1
CASSVAGTYNEQFF
TGTGCCAGCAGCGTAGCGGGAACCTACAATGAGCAGTTCTTC
>few|NA|18|TRBV7-9|TRBJ1-5
CASSLYYGGGNSNQPQHF
TGTGCCAGCAGCTTATATTACGGTGGAGGGAACAGCAATCAGCCCCAGCATTTT
>few|NA|12|TRBV28|TRBJ1-4
CASRLPMDSLIF
TGTGCCAGCAGACTTCCTATGGACAGCTTGATTTTT
>few|TRBD2|15|TRBV30|TRBJ2-3
CAWRPPGLATDTQYF
TGTGCCTGGAGACCCCCGGGACTAGCAACAGATACGCAGTATTTT
>NA|TRBD1|15|TRBV28|TRBJ1-5
CASRPRTGVYQPQHF
TGTGCCAGCAGGCCTAGGACAGGGGTCTATCAGCCCCAGCATTTT
>few|NA|13|TRBV5-6|TRBJ1-2
CASSPIVSGDYTF
TGTGCCAGCAGCCCCATAGTCTCCGGGGACTACACCTTC
>NA|TRBD1|16|TRBV7-2|TRBJ2-5
CASSLVPDRVAETQYF
TGTGCCAGCAGCTTAGTACCGGACAGGGTTGCTGAGACCCAGTACTTC
>NA|NA|14|TRBV9|TRBJ1-2
CASSATGQGIGYTF
TGTGCCAGCAGCGCCACAGGGCAAGGAATTGGCTACACCTTC
>few|TRBD1|15|TRBV30|TRBJ1-2
CAWSVGSEGAGGYTF
TGTGCCTGGAGTGTAGGGAGTGAGGGGGCTGGTGGCTACACCTTC
>NA|NA|13|TRBV25-1|TRBJ1-5
CASSLTENQPQHF
TGTGCCAGCAGTTTAACGGAGAATCAGCCCCAGCATTTT
>NA|NA|16|TRBV9|TRBJ2-3
CASSVEYYLSTDTQYF
TGTGCCAGCAGCGTAGAATACTATCTATCCACAGATACGCAGTATTTT
>few|TRBD1|13|TRBV6-5|TRBJ2-7
CASSAGTARIRYF
TGTGCCAGCAGTGCCGGGACAGCTAGAATACGGTACTTC
>few|TRBD2|14|TRBV30|TRBJ2-3
CAWSDGAGADTQYF
TGTGCCTGGAGTGACGGAGCGGGAGCAGATACGCAGTATTTT
>few|NA|13|TRBV7-9|TRBJ2-3
CASSLDYTDTQYF
TGTGCCAGCAGCTTAGATTACACAGATACGCAGTATTTT
>few|TRBD1|16|TRBV7-2|TRBJ2-5
CASSYVGTGEQETQYF
TGTGCCAGCAGCTACGTCGGGACAGGGGAACAAGAGACCCAGTACTTC
>few|NA|15|TRBV28|TRBJ2-6
CASRLSRAGANVLTF
TGTGCCAGCAGACTGTCCAGGGCTGGGGCCAACGTCCTGACTTTC
>few|NA|14|TRBV5-4|TRBJ2-7
CASSLTGRNYEQYF
TGTGCCAGCAGCTTAACAGGTAGAAACTACGAGCAGTACTTC
>NA|NA|13|TRBV27|TRBJ2-2
CASRNGGTGELFF
TGTGCCAGCAGGAACGGGGGCACCGGGGAGCTGTTTTTT
>few|TRBD2|14|TRBV9|TRBJ2-1
CASSQGGTSGEQFF
TGTGCCAGCAGCCAAGGAGGGACTAGCGGAGAGCAGTTCTTC
>few|NA|14|TRBV2|TRBJ1-2
CASSESQSNYGYTF
TGTGCCAGCAGTGAATCACAGTCCAACTATGGCTACACCTTC
>few|NA|12|TRBV28|TRBJ1-5
CASSQGHQPQHF
TGTGCCAGCAGCCAGGGGCATCAGCCCCAGCATTTT
>NA|NA|13|TRBV7-2|TRBJ1-1
CASSSWGREDAFF
TGTGCCAGCAGCTCCTGGGGCAGGGAGGATGCTTTCTTT
>few|NA|13|TRBV18|TRBJ1-1
CASSRTEDTEAFF
TGTGCCAGCTCACGCACAGAAGACACTGAAGCTTTCTTT
>NA|NA|14|TRBV18|TRBJ2-3
CASSPPGKTDTQYF
TGTGCCAGCTCACCGCCAGGTAAAACAGATACGCAGTATTTT
>NA|TRBD2|13|TRBV29-1|TRBJ2-7
CSARDYNTYEQYF
TGCAGCGCCCGGGACTACAACACCTACGAGCAGTACTTC
>few|TRBD2|15|TRBV7-9|TRBJ2-3
CASSLLGGDTDTQYF
TGTGCCAGCAGTCTCCTGGGGGGGGACACAGATACGCAGTATTTT
>NA|NA|15|TRBV18|TRBJ1-2
CASSPDQAGTYGYTF
TGTGCCAGCTCACCGGACCAGGCGGGGACCTATGGCTACACCTTC
>NA|NA|16|TRBV7-9|TRBJ2-4
CASSPWGGRTKNIQYF
TGTGCCAGCAGCCCTTGGGGGGGCCGGACCAAAAACATTCAGTACTTC
>NA|NA|15|TRBV21-1|TRBJ2-1
CATARRDRTYNEQFF
TGTGCCACCGCGCGGAGGGACAGAACCTACAATGAGCAGTTCTTC
>few|NA|15|TRBV29-1|TRBJ1-1
CSVEYSIGVDTEAFF
TGCAGCGTTGAATATAGCATCGGCGTGGACACTGAAGCTTTCTTT
>NA|NA|16|TRBV9|TRBJ1-1
CASSVVGGGGNTEAFF
TGTGCCAGCAGCGTAGTGGGGGGTGGAGGGAACACTGAAGCTTTCTTT
>few|TRBD2|16|TRBV9|TRBJ2-2
CASSVRLAANTGELFF
TGTGCCAGCAGCGTTCGACTAGCGGCGAACACCGGGGAGCTGTTTTTT
>few|NA|14|TRBV6-6|TRBJ2-7
CASSYLPGGHEQYF
TGTGCCAGCAGTTACCTTCCTGGCGGTCACGAGCAGTACTTC
>NA|NA|15|TRBV19|TRBJ1-5
CASSMGQRSNQPQHF
TGTGCCAGTAGTATGGGGCAGAGAAGCAATCAGCCCCAGCATTTT
>NA|NA|13|TRBV7-2|TRBJ2-7
CASSSPTRYEQYF
TGTGCCAGCAGCTCCCCGACTAGGTACGAGCAGTACTTC
>few|TRBD1|15|TRBV9|TRBJ2-5
CASSVDRGNRETQYF
TGTGCCAGCAGCGTCGACAGGGGGAATCGAGAGACCCAGTACTTC
>NA|TRBD1|13|TRBV30|TRBJ1-4
CAWNDRGNEKLFF
TGTGCCTGGAACGACAGGGGGAATGAAAAACTGTTTTTT
>few|TRBD1|16|TRBV4-3|TRBJ2-6
CASSTSRGPGANVLTF
TGCGCCAGCTCTACTTCCAGGGGGCCTGGGGCCAACGTCCTGACTTTC
>NA|NA|11|TRBV30|TRBJ1-1
CAWSVETEAFF
TGTGCCTGGAGTGTGGAGACTGAAGCTTTCTTT
>few|TRBD1|14|TRBV28|TRBJ2-7
CASSAPGQEYEQYF
TGTGCCAGCAGTGCCCCGGGACAGGAGTACGAGCAGTACTTC
>NA|TRBD2|17|TRBV5-1|TRBJ2-2
CASSLYLAGDNTGELFF
TGCGCCAGCAGCTTGTACCTAGCGGGAGATAACACCGGGGAGCTGTTTTTT
>NA|TRBD1|20|TRBV4-3|TRBJ2-3
CASSLEGRSKGARIRDTQYF
TGCGCCAGCAGCCTAGAGGGGCGTTCGAAGGGGGCGAGGATAAGAGATACGCAGTATTTT
>NA|TRBD2|16|TRBV30|TRBJ2-7
CAWSLLAGGSLREQYF
TGTGCCTGGAGTCTCCTAGCGGGGGGGTCCTTGCGAGAGCAGTACTTC
>few|TRBD1|15|TRBV4-2|TRBJ1-4
CASSQDTGGHEKLFF
TGTGCCAGCAGCCAAGATACAGGGGGGCATGAAAAACTGTTTTTT
>few|TRBD2|15|TRBV9|TRBJ2-3
CASSVVSGGAHTQYF
TGTGCCAGCAGCGTAGTTAGCGGGGGGGCTCATACGCAGTATTTT
>NA|TRBD1|15|TRBV29-1|TRBJ2-7
CSVALRQGRNYEQYF
TGCAGCGTTGCTCTCCGACAGGGGCGGAATTACGAGCAGTACTTC
>NA|TRBD1|16|TRBV7-2|TRBJ2-2
CASSPNRDRDSGELFF
TGTGCCAGCAGCCCGAACCGGGACAGGGATTCCGGGGAGCTGTTTTTT
>few|TRBD2|13|TRBV30|TRBJ2-5
CAWMRGGVETQYF
TGTGCCTGGATGCGGGGAGGGGTCGAGACCCAGTACTTC
>NA|NA|14|TRBV6-1|TRBJ1-5
CASTAGESRQPQHF
TGTGCCAGCACCGCAGGGGAATCGCGTCAGCCCCAGCATTTT
>NA|TRBD2|13|TRBV5-4|TRBJ2-3
CASSPPEREWQYF
TGTGCCAGCAGCCCCCCCGAGCGGGAGTGGCAGTATTTT
>few|NA|10|TRBV28|TRBJ1-1
CASIAGKAFF
TGTGCCAGCATAGCCGGGAAAGCTTTCTTT
>few|NA|13|TRBV6-1|TRBJ1-1
CASSENLSTQAFF
TGTGCCAGCAGTGAAAATTTGTCCACTCAAGCTTTCTTT
>few|NA|14|TRBV30|TRBJ2-2
CAWSVLVSTGRLFF
TGTGCCTGGAGTGTTCTGGTTTCGACGGGGAGGTTGTTTTTT